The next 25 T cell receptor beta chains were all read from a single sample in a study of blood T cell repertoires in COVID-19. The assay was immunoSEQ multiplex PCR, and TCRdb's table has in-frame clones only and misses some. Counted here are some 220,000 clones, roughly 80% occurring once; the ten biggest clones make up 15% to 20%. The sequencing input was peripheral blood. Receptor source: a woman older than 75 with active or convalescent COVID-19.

CDR3 sequence (DNA): TGTGCCAGCAGTCCCGGGACAGGGGTTCCACCCCTCCACTTT. It encodes CASSPGTGVPPLHF. The chain employs TRBV28 and TRBJ1-6; 10 bases agree with TRBD1. Germline V gives CDR1 MDHEN, CDR2 SYDVKM. J was trimmed by 11 bases and V by 5 bases; bases with no gene match: 6. This CDR3 region has 14 residues.

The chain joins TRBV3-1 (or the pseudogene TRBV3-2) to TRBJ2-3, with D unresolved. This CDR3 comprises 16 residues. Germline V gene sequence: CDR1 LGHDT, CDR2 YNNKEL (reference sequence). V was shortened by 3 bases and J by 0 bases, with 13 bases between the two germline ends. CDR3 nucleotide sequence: TGTGCCAGCAGCCAGGTGGGCACAGCTAGCACAGATACGCAGTATTTT. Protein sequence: CASSQVGTASTDTQYF.

CDR3 region: CASSSGQGPEQYF. CDR3 in DNA: TGTGCCAGCAGTTCGGGACAGGGCCCCGAGCAGTACTTC. This chain joins TRBV28 and TRBJ2-7, with 9 bases aligning to TRBD1. Trimming removed 4 bases from V and 6 bases from J; junction bases left unmatched: 4. The CDR3 contains 13 residues. Germline V gene data show CDR1 as MDHEN and CDR2 as SYDVKM.

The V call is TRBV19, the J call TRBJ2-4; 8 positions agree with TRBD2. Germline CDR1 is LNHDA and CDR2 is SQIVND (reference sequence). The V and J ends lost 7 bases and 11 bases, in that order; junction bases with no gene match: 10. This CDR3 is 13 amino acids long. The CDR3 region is CASNPGTRSVQYF. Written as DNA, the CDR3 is TGTGCCAGTAACCCCGGGACTAGGAGCGTTCAGTACTTC.

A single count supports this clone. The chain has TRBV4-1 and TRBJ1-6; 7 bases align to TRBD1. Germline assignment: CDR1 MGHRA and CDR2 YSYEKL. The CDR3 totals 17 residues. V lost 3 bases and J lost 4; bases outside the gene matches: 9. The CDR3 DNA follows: TGCGCCAGCAGCCAGTTCCGGGACAGTCAGTATAATTCACCCCTCCACTTT. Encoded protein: CASSQFRDSQYNSPLHF.

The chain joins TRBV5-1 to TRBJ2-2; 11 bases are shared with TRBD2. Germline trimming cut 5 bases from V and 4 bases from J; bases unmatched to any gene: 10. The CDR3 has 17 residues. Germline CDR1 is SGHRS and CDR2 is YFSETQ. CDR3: CASRVAGGPVSTGELFF. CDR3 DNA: TGCGCCAGCAGAGTAGCGGGAGGGCCTGTTTCCACCGGGGAGCTGTTTTTT.

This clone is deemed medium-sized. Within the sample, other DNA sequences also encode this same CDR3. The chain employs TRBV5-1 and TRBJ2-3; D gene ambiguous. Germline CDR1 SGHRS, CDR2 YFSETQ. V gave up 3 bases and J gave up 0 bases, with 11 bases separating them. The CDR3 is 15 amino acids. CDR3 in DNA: TGCGCCAGCAGCTCCCTGACTTCGAGCACAGATACGCAGTATTTT. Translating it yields CASSSLTSSTDTQYF.

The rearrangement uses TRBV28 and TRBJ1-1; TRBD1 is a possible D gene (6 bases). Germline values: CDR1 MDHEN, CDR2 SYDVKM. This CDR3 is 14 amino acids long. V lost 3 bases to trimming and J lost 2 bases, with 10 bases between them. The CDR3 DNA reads TGTGCCAGCAGTTTCACCAGGGGTAACACTGAAGCTTTCTTT. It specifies CASSFTRGNTEAFF.

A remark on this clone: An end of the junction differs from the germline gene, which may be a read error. CDR3 DNA sequence: TGTGCCGGCAGTTACGGCGGTGAGCAGTTCTTC. It encodes CAGSYGGEQFF. This chain joins TRBV6-2 or TRBV6-3 and TRBJ2-1; D gene ambiguous. Germline V CDR1 and CDR2: MNHEY, SVGEGT. The CDR3 is 11 amino acids.

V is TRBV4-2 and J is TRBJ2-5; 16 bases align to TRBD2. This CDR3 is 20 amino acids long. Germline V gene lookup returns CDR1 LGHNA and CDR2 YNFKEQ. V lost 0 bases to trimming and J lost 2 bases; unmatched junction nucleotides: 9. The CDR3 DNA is TGTGCCAGCAGCCAAGATGCGGGGACTAGCGGGGGGGCTTTTCAAGAGACCCAGTACTTC. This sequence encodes CASSQDAGTSGGAFQETQYF.

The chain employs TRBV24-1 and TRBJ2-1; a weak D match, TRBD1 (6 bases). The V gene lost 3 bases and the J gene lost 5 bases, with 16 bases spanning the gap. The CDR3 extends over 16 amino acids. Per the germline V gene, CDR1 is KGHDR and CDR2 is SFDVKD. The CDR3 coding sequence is TGTGCCACCAGTGATGCGTCTACAGGGAACCACAATGAGCAGTTCTTC. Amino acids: CATSDASTGNHNEQFF.

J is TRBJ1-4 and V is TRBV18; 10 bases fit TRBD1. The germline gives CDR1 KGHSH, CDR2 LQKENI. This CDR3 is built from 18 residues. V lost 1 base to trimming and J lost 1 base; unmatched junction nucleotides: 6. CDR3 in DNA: TGTGCCAGCTCACCACGTCCCGGGACAGGGGTAACTAATGAAAAACTGTTTTTT. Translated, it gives CASSPRPGTGVTNEKLFF. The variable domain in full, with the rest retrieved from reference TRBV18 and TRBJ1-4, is NAGVMQNPRHLVRRRGQEARLRCSPMKGHSHVYWYRQLPEEGLKFMVYLQKENIIDESGMPKERFSAEFPKEGPSILRIQQVVRGDSAAYFCASSPRPGTGVTNEKLFFGSGTQLSVL.

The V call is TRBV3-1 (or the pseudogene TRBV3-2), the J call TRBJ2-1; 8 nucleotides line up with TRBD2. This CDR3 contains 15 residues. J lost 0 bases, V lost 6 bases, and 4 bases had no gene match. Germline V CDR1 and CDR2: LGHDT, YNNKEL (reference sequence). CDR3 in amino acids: CASSLAGRSYNEQFF. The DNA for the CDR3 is TGTGCCAGCAGTCTAGCGGGCCGCTCCTACAATGAGCAGTTCTTC.

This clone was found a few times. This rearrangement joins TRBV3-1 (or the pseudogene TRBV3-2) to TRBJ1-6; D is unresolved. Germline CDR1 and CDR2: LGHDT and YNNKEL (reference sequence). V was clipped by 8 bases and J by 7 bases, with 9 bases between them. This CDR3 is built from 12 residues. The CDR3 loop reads CASGSGNSPLHF. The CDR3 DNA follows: TGTGCCAGCGGTTCAGGAAATTCACCCCTCCACTTT.

CDR3 sequence (DNA): TGCGCCAGCAGGAGGACAGGGGAATTTGGCTACACCTTC. Its protein product is CASRRTGEFGYTF. The chain uses TRBV10-1 and TRBJ1-2; 9 bases are a match to TRBD1. The germline gives CDR1 WNHNN, CDR2 SYGVQD (reference sequence). The CDR3 totals 13 residues. Trimming removed 6 bases from V and 7 bases from J; junction bases left unmatched: 6.

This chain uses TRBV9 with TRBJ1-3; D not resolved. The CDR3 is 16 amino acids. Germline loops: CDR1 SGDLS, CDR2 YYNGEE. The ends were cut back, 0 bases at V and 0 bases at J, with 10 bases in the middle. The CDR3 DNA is TGTGCCAGCAGCGTAGACTTCCCTATCTCTGGAAACACCATATATTTT. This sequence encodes CASSVDFPISGNTIYF.

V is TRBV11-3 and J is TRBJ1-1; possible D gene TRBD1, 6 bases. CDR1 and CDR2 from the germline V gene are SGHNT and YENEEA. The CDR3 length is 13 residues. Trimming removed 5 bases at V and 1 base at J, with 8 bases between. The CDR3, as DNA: TGTGCCAGCAGCCCACAGGGGAACACTGAAGCTTTCTTT. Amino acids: CASSPQGNTEAFF.

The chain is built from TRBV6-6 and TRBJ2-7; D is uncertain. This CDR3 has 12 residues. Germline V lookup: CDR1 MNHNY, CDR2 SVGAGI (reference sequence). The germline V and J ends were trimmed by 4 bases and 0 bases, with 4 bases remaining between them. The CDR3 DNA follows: TGTGCCAGCAGTTCACACTCCTACGAGCAGTACTTC. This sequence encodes CASSSHSYEQYF.

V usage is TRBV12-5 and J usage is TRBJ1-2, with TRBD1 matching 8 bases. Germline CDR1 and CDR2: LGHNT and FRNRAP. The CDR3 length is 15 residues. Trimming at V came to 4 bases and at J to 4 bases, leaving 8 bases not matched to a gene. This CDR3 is CASGSPDRELYGYTF. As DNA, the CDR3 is TGTGCTAGTGGTTCGCCGGACAGGGAGCTCTATGGCTACACCTTC.

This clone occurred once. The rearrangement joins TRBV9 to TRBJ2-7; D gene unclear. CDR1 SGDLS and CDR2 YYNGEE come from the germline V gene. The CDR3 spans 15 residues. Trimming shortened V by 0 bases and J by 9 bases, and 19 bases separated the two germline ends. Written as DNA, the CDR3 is TGTGCCAGCAGCGTAGTGGCGGCCCTACCTACGAGGCAGTACTTC. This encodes CASSVVAALPTRQYF.

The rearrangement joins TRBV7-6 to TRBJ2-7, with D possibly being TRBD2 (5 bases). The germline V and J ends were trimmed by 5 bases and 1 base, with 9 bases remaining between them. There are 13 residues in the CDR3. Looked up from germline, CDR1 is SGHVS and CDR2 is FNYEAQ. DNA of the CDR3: TGTGCCAGCAGCCTAAGAGGGTCCTACGAGCAGTACTTC. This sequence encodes CASSLRGSYEQYF. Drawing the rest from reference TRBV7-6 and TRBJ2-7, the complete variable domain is GAGVSQSPRYKVTKRGQDVALRCDPISGHVSLYWYRQALGQGPEFLTYFNYEAQQDKSGLPNDRFSAERPEGSISTLTIQRTEQRDSAMYRCASSLRGSYEQYFGPGTRLTVT.

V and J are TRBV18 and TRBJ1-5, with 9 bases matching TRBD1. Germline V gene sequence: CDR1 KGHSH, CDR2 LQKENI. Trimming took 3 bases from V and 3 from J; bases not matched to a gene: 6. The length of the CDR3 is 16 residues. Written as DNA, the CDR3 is TGTGCCAGCTCACCGGGAGGACAGGGGTTCAATCAGCCCCAGCATTTT. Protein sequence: CASSPGGQGFNQPQHF.

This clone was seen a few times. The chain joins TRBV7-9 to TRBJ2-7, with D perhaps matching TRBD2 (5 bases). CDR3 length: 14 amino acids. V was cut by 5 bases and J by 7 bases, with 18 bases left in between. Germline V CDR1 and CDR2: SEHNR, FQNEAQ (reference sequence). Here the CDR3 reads CASSVPSGSGEQYF. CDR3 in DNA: TGTGCCAGCAGCGTCCCCTCGGGTTCGGGGGAGCAGTACTTC. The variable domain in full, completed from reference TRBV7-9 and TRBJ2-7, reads DTGVSQNPRHKITKRGQNVTFRCDPISEHNRLYWYRQTLGQGPEFLTYFQNEAQLEKSRLLSDRFSAERPKGSFSTLEIQRTEQGDSAMYLCASSVPSGSGEQYFGPGTRLTVT.

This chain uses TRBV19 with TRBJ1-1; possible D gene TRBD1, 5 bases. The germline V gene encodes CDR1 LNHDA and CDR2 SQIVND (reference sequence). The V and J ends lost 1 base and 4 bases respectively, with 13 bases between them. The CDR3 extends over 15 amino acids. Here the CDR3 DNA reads TGTGCCAGTAGTATAGGGGGGGTGAAGGGCACTGAAGCTTTCTTT. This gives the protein CASSIGGVKGTEAFF.

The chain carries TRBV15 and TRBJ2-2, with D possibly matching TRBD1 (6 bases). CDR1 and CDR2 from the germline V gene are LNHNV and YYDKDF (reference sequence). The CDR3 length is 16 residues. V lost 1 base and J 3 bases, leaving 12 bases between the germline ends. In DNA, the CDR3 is TGTGCCACCAGCAGAGGGGGGCAGGGAGACACCGGGGAGCTGTTTTTT. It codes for CATSRGGQGDTGELFF.